This entry is about one T cell receptor (beta chain). PCR involved 60 Vbeta and 13 Jbeta primers. Profiling relied on immunoSEQ multiplex PCR, and the TCRdb table lists in-frame clones only, not all of them. The repertoire consists of around 230,000 clones, with about 77% occurring once and the leading ten covering about 0.45%. The data were taken from a study of cytomegalovirus exposure and HLA in healthy donors. Study background: Out of 398 genotyped donors, roughly 80% belonged to the Caucasian-associated ancestry cluster.

The CDR3 is 11 amino acids. With 5 bases clipped from V and 7 bases from J, the junction kept 4 bases outside the gene matches. CDR1 is DFQATT and CDR2 is SNEGSKA in the germline V gene (reference sequence). Sequenced sample: PBMCs. The rearrangement links TRBV20-1 to TRBJ1-2; 7 nucleotides align to TRBD1. This sequence originates from a boy aged 10-17 years in good health and CMV-seronegative. The DNA for the CDR3 is TGCAGTGCTGGGACAGAAGGTGGCTACACCTTC. Its protein product is CSAGTEGGYTF.